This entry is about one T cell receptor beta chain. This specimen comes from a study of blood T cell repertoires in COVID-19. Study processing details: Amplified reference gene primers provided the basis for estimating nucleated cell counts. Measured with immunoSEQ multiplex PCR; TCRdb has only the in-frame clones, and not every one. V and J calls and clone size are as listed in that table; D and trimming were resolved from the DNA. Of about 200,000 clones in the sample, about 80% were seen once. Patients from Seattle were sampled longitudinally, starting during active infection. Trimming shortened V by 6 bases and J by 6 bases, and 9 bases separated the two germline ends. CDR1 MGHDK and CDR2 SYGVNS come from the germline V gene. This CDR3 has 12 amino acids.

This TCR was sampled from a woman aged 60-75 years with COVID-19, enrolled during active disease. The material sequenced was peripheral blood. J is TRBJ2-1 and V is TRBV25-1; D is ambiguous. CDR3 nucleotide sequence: TGTGCCAGCAGAAAGACACTCAATGAGCAGTTCTTC. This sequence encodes CASRKTLNEQFF.